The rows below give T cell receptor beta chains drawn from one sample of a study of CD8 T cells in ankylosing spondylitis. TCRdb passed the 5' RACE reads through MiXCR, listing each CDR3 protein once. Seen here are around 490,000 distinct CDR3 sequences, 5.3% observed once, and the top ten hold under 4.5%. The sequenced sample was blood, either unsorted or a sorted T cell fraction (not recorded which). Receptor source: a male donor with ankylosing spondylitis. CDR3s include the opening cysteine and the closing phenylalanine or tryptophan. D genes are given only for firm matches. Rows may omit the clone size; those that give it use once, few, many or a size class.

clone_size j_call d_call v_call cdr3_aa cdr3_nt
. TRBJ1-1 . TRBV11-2 CASSLRAGPLNTEAFF TGTGCCAGCAGCTTAAGGGCAGGGCCTTTAAACACTGAAGCTTTCTTT
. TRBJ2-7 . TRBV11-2 CASNPATGTLNEQYF TGTGCCAGCAACCCTGCCACCGGGACTTTAAACGAGCAGTACTTC
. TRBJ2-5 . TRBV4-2 CASSQEGQETQYF TGTGCCAGCAGCCAAGAGGGGCAAGAGACCCAGTACTTC
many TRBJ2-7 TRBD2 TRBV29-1 CSVDPLAGETYEQYF TGCAGCGTTGACCCACTAGCGGGAGAAACCTACGAGCAGTACTTC
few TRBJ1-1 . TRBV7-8 CASSRRWRDKGMNTEAFF TGTGCCAGCAGCCGCCGGTGGAGGGACAAGGGTATGAACACTGAAGCTTTCTTT
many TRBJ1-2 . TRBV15 CATSRQGDSYYGYTF TGTGCCACCAGCAGACAGGGAGACTCATACTATGGCTACACCTTC
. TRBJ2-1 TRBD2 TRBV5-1 CDSSLNPSGAGDYNEQFF TGCGACAGCAGCTTGAATCCTAGCGGCGCGGGGGACTACAATGAGCAGTTCTTC
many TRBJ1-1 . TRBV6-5 CASSYRIDQGTEAFF TGTGCCAGCAGTTACCGAATTGATCAGGGAACTGAAGCTTTCTTT
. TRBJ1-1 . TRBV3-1 CASSPPPGVPEAFF TGTGCCAGCAGCCCTCCCCCGGGGGTCCCTGAAGCTTTCTTT
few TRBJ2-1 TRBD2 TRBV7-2 CASRARGSSGGSNEQFF TGTGCCAGCAGAGCGCGGGGGTCCAGCGGGGGTTCCAATGAGCAGTTCTTC
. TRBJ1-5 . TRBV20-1 CSAGLWDGNQPQHF TGCAGTGCTGGGTTATGGGATGGCAATCAGCCCCAGCATTTT